This TCR beta chain came from a study of T cells in Graves' hyperthyroidism and ophthalmopathy. Findings and limits, study-wide: Appearing also in blood were most of the thyroid clonotypes expanded above 0.001.

The CDR3 is 14 residues long. Germline CDR1 and CDR2: LNHDA and SQIVND (reference sequence). TCR beta CDR3 sequences were amplified from RNA transcripts. HTBI primers were the set used in a first-round RT-PCR of the TCR CDR3. TCRdb reanalysed the multiplex PCR reads using MiXCR and keeps one entry per CDR3 protein. This sample carries more than 55,000 distinct CDR3 sequences, approximately 53% of them seen once, and the ten largest clones take approximately 3.3%. Points on this clonotype: Its antigen is as yet unknown. A much larger clone lies one base from this, so it may be a read error.

The origin of this receptor is a woman in her sixties with Graves' ophthalmopathy. The chain combines TRBV19 with TRBJ2-5; 7 bases line up with TRBD2. The sequencing sample was made of blood. The CDR3 protein is CASSIPGLQGTQYF. DNA for the CDR3: TGTGCCAGTAGTATCCCGGGACTACAAGGGACCCAGTACTTC.